Below, 5 T cell receptor beta chains from the same sample are listed, as sequenced in a study of shared clonotypes between healthy human individuals. The method was immunoSEQ multiplex PCR; TCRdb's version includes in-frame clones alone and lacks a portion of them. The table has around 2.1 million clones, around 95% seen once. The material sequenced was naive CD4+ T cells sorted from blood. Subset given: CD45RA+ positively selected. The receptors shown here come from a man aged 18 to 35 in good health.

V gene TRBV7-8 combines with J gene TRBJ2-5; D may be TRBD2 (5 bases). V lost 5 bases, J lost 4 bases, and 20 bases lay in between. CDR3 length: 16 residues. Germline V gene sequence: CDR1 SGHVS, CDR2 FQNEAQ. CDR3 DNA sequence: TGTGCCAGCAGCCCCGGGCAGGCGGAGGTAGGAGAGACCCAGTACTTC. Translation gives CASSPGQAEVGETQYF. The full variable domain, in which reference TRBV7-8 and TRBJ2-5 provide the parts outside the CDR3, is GAGVSQSPRYKVAKRGQDVALRCDPISGHVSLFWYQQALGQGPEFLTYFQNEAQLDKSGLPSDRFFAERPEGSVSTLKIQRTQQEDSAVYLCASSPGQAEVGETQYFGPGTRLLVL.

This clone was observed a handful of times. This chain links TRBV29-1 with TRBJ2-3; TRBD2 agrees at 10 bases. The trim removed 4 bases at V and 8 bases at J, leaving 15 bases unmatched. The CDR3 is made up of 16 amino acids. Looked up from germline, CDR1 is SQVTM and CDR2 is ANQGSEA. The CDR3 sequence: CSVVLAGETAQFTQYF. CDR3 nucleotides: TGCAGCGTTGTCCTAGCGGGGGAGACCGCACAGTTTACGCAGTATTTT.

The chain has TRBV18 and TRBJ2-1; 9 nucleotides match TRBD2. CDR3 length: 16 residues. The germline gives CDR1 KGHSH, CDR2 LQKENI. With 1 base clipped from V and 3 bases from J, the junction kept 4 bases outside the gene matches. The CDR3 bases are TGTGCCAGCTCACCACAGACTAGCGGCTTCTACAATGAGCAGTTCTTC. Its translation is CASSPQTSGFYNEQFF. The full variable domain, rest sourced from reference TRBV18 and TRBJ2-1, is NAGVMQNPRHLVRRRGQEARLRCSPMKGHSHVYWYRQLPEEGLKFMVYLQKENIIDESGMPKERFSAEFPKEGPSILRIQQVVRGDSAAYFCASSPQTSGFYNEQFFGPGTRLTVL.

This chain connects TRBV19 to TRBJ1-2; 7 bases are a match to TRBD1. From germline, CDR1 is LNHDA and CDR2 SQIVND (reference sequence). The CDR3 has 12 residues. The ends lost 11 bases at V and 1 base at J; junction bases unmatched: 4. The CDR3 is CAGRGDNYGYTF. The CDR3 nucleotides are TGTGCCGGCAGGGGGGATAACTATGGCTACACCTTC.

The CDR3 here is CASSQDLRVQHTQYF. CDR3 bases: TGCGCCAGCAGCCAAGATCTCAGGGTTCAGCATACGCAGTATTTT. The rearrangement links TRBV4-1 to TRBJ2-3; possibly TRBD1 for D (5 bases). V was pared by 0 bases and J by 7 bases, with 14 bases between. CDR3 length equals 15 residues. Germline V gene sequence: CDR1 MGHRA, CDR2 YSYEKL.